This T cell receptor (beta chain) was captured by sequencing in a study of T cells in Graves' hyperthyroidism and ophthalmopathy. Study context: Peripheral blood specimens were obtained at initial diagnosis, prior to any treatment.

What was amplified from RNA transcripts were TCR beta CDR3 regions. Initially, a first-round RT-PCR of the TCR CDR3 employed the HTBI primer set. One entry per CDR3 protein results from TCRdb running MiXCR on the multiplex PCR reads. The sample records about 320,000 distinct CDR3 sequences, around a sixth being singletons. The CDR3 loop spans 17 amino acids. Trimming at V came to 4 bases and at J to 2 bases, leaving 7 bases not matched to a gene. Germline V gives CDR1 LGHNA, CDR2 YNFKEQ. Criteria for exclusion of patients were uncontrolled infection, other autoimmune disease, pregnancy or lactation. On this clonotype: No antigen is known for it.

General study findings and limits: Ophthalmopathy was identified by the model a median roughly 6.5 months ahead of onset.

The source is a man aged 25-45 years with Graves' hyperthyroidism. The sequenced sample was blood. V gene TRBV4-2 combines with J gene TRBJ2-1, with 11 bases fitting TRBD2. In nucleotides, the CDR3 is TGTGCCAGCAGCCGGGGGGTAGCGGGAGGGCCCTACAATGAGCAGTTCTTC. Translated: CASSRGVAGGPYNEQFF.